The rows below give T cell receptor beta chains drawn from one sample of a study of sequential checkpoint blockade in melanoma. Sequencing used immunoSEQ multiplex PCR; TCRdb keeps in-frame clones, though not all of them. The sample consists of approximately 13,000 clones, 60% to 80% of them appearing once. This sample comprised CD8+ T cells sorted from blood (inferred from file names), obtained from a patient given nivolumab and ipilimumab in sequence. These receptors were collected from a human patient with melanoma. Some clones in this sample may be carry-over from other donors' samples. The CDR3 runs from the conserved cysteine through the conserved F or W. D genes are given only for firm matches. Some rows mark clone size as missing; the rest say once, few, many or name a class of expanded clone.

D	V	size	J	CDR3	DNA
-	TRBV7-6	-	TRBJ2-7	CASSLSGGYEQYF	TGTGCCAGCAGCTTATCCGGCGGTTACGAGCAGTACTTC
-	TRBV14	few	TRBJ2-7	CASSQDLGRRGQYF	TGTGCCAGCAGCCAAGATCTTGGCCGGCGAGGGCAGTACTTC
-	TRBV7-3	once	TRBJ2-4	CASSLPGRENIQYF	TGTGCCAGCAGCTTACCAGGGCGAGAAAACATTCAGTACTTC
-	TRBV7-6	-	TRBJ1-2	CASSARGRGNYGYTF	TGTGCCAGCAGCGCTAGGGGGAGGGGTAACTATGGCTACACCTTC
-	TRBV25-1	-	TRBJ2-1	CASSPYNPDSQQWEQFF	TGTGCCAGCAGTCCATATAACCCGGACTCCCAGCAATGGGAGCAGTTCTTC
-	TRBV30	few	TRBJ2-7	CAWIFRRLVYEQYF	TGTGCCTGGATTTTCCGGCGACTGGTCTACGAGCAGTACTTC
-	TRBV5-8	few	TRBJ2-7	CASSRQIWAYEQYF	TGTGCCAGCAGCCGACAAATATGGGCGTACGAGCAGTACTTC
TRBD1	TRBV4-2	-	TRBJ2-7	CASSQDPRGLGGYEQYF	TGTGCCAGCAGCCAAGATCCCAGGGGGCTTGGGGGCTACGAGCAGTACTTC
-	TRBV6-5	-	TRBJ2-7	CASSYTGFLYEQYF	TGTGCCAGCAGTTACACAGGGTTTCTCTACGAGCAGTACTTC
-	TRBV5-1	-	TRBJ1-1	CASSWTSGEGPEAFF	TGCGCCAGCAGCTGGACTAGTGGGGAAGGCCCTGAAGCTTTCTTT
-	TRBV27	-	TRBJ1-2	CASSFGPTGGYTF	TGTGCCAGCAGTTTCGGACCGACGGGGGGCTACACCTTC
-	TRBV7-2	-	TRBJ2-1	CASSVASHNEQFF	TGTGCCAGCAGCGTAGCGAGTCACAATGAGCAGTTCTTC
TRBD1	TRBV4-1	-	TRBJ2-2	CASSLGPGTGANTGELFF	TGCGCCAGCAGCCTAGGACCCGGGACAGGGGCGAACACCGGGGAGCTGTTTTTT
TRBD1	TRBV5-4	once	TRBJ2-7	CASRSTGTGTYEQYF	TGTGCCAGCAGGTCCACCGGGACAGGGACCTACGAGCAGTACTTC
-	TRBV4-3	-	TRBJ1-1	CASSQSRGMNTEAFF	TGCGCCAGCAGCCAGTCCAGGGGTATGAACACTGAAGCTTTCTTT
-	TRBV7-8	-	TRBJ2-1	CASSLWGGETSNEQFF	TGTGCCAGCAGCTTATGGGGCGGGGAGACATCCAATGAGCAGTTCTTC
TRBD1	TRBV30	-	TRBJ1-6	CASQGELWYSPLHF	TGTGCCAGCCAGGGGGAATTGTGGTATTCACCCCTCCACTTT
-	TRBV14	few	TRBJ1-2	CASSLWTENYGYTF	TGTGCCAGCAGCCTTTGGACTGAAAACTATGGCTACACCTTC
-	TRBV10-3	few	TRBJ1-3	CAISEIDYSGNTIYF	TGTGCCATCAGTGAGATCGACTACTCTGGAAACACCATATATTTT
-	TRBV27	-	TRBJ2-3	CASLGSGMDTQYF	TGTGCCAGCCTTGGGTCCGGGATGGATACGCAGTATTTT
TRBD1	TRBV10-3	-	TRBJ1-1	CAISFTGTGDMNTEAFF	TGTGCCATCAGTTTCACCGGGACAGGAGATATGAACACTGAAGCTTTCTTT
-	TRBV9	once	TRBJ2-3	CASSVDADTQYF	TGTGCCAGCAGCGTAGATGCGGATACGCAGTATTTT
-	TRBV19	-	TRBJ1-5	CASSPSRREYNQPQHF	TGTGCCAGTAGTCCATCCCGCCGGGAGTACAATCAGCCCCAGCATTTT
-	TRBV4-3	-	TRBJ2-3	CASSPRRGTDTQYF	TGCGCCAGCAGCCCCCGCCGGGGCACAGATACGCAGTATTTT
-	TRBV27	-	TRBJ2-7	CAVFGGAHEQYF	TGTGCAGTGTTTGGAGGGGCCCACGAGCAGTACTTC
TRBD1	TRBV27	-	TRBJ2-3	CASSDRGYIDTQYF	TGTGCCAGCAGTGACAGGGGGTATATAGATACGCAGTATTTT
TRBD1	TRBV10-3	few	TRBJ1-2	CAIRRDGTGGYTF	TGTGCCATCAGGAGGGACGGGACAGGAGGCTACACCTTC
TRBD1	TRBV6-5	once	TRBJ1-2	CASSFGTVYGYTF	TGTGCCAGCAGTTTCGGGACAGTATATGGCTACACCTTC
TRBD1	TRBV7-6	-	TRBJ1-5	CASSRARDSKQPQHF	TGTGCCAGCAGCCGGGCCCGGGACAGTAAGCAGCCCCAGCATTTT
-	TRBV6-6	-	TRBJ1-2	CASSIQGANYGYTF	TGTGCCAGCAGTATACAGGGAGCTAACTATGGCTACACCTTC
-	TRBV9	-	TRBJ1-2	CASSAPDGYTF	TGTGCCAGCAGCGCCCCGGATGGCTACACCTTC